The source of this TCR beta chain is a study of blood T cell repertoires in COVID-19. Study-level information: The United States, Italy and Spain were the sources of the acute and convalescent COVID-19 samples.

The CDR3 is made up of 18 amino acids, end residues included. Study processing details: Researchers report that nucleated cell counts were estimated from reference gene primer amplification. Here immunoSEQ multiplex PCR was the method, and the copy in TCRdb shows in-frame clones only, minus some. That table gives V, J and clone size, and the DNA gave D and trimming. The profile shows more than 300,000 clones, more than 70% of them singletons. A remark on this clone: No DNA is shown, since the ends of the CDR3 on it are uncertain; the CDR3 is the one TCRdb lists.

The V and J genes are TRBV21-1 and TRBJ2-2; TRBD2, the table's D call, lacks a check against the DNA. TRBV21-1 is noted as a pseudogene. The receptor comes from a man between 40 and 49 years old in a cohort exposed to, infected with or recovered from COVID-19 (not recorded which). Sample: PBMCs or T cells enriched from blood (not recorded which). CDR3 amino acids: CASFADGTPGRSTGELFF.